This T cell receptor (beta chain) was captured in a study of T cells in Graves' hyperthyroidism and ophthalmopathy (dated 2019 in TCRdb). Notes on the research overall: Peripheral blood was sampled at the time of initial diagnosis, prior to any treatment. Following sampling, methimazole starting at 30 mg daily was given to hyperthyroidism patients, and high-dose intravenous methylprednisolone was given to ophthalmopathy patients. To identify distinguishing TCR V-J signatures, a discovery cohort of 100 patients was used, comprising 40 to 45 with Graves' ophthalmopathy and some 60 with stable Graves' hyperthyroidism. Prospective prediction of ophthalmopathy was tested in an independent validation cohort of some 19 hyperthyroidism patients and around 16 patients who later progressed to ophthalmopathy. TCR Vbeta CDR3 sequencing of fewer than 150 peripheral blood samples (about 45 ophthalmopathy, roughly 74 hyperthyroidism and approximately 17 progressor patients) is reported in the paper. The approximately 98 discovery patients were randomly divided into training and test sets at a 7:3 ratio. The study also compared thyroid tissue and blood T-cell repertoires from 5 to 7 Graves' hyperthyroidism patients.

TCR beta CDR3 regions were amplified from RNA transcripts. The TCR CDR3 was subjected to a first round of RT-PCR using the HTBI primer set and the Qiagen OneStep RT-PCR kit. A second multiplex PCR round built the libraries, followed by size selection and purification. Paired-end sequencing of the libraries was performed with 100 bp reads on an Illumina HiSeq2000. From the authors' description of their analysis: Raw data were processed with SOAPnuke, discarding reads with adapters, uncalled bases, mean Phred below 15, or no exact constant-primer or identifier match. COPE v1.2.5 was used to merge high-quality paired reads, and clonotypes were defined as unique nucleotide sequences. MiTCR v1.1 was used to align the clonotypes against IMGT TRBV, TRBD and TRBJ reference segments. Analysis was restricted to V-J combinations with a frequency above 0.0001, which covered approximately 99% of repertoires. A TCS score was defined as the ratio of F50 (clonal expansion) to E x V (chaos), with BLOSUM62-based TCRdist applied between CDR3 peptides within each V-J. Welch's t-statistics and random forest reduced fewer than 600 V-J features to 10 to 15, which were used in a naive Bayes classifier (R e1071). TCRdb reanalyzed the raw reads on its own, using fastp at Q25 for trimming and MiXCR for clone calling, and kept in-frame beta chains. Every distinct CDR3 protein forms one entry, paired with its most common genes and DNA. The V and J calls shown here were made by TCRdb, not taken from the authors' results. The sample profile shows hundreds of thousands of distinct CDR3 sequences; approximately 25% of them were found once. The top ten clones comprise 73% of the sample.

In this sample, this clonotype turned up many times. The target of this receptor is not known. There are no base qualities to consult, and no much larger clone falls within one base. The full study reports these points: Sample size was not statistically predetermined, and investigators were not blinded to group allocation. A model built on a 13 V-J signature distinguished ophthalmopathy from stable hyperthyroidism, reaching 85% to 90% sensitivity and 81.08% specificity in cross-validation and 80%/75% in testing. Most expanded thyroid clonotypes (frequency above 0.001) were also detected in blood, a finding suggesting that blood repertoires may reflect thyroid immune responses. In validation, progression to ophthalmopathy was predicted by the model with roughly 71% sensitivity and 72.22% specificity, a median of approximately 6.5 months before onset.

Stable Graves' hyperthyroidism was defined as no progression to ophthalmopathy during 18 months of follow-up. Hyperthyroidism patients were newly diagnosed, had a disease duration of under 2 months, and were aged 18 to 65 years. The study excluded patients with uncontrolled infections, other autoimmune diseases, pregnancy or lactation. Diagnoses relied on clinical symptoms, serum thyroxine and TRAb, thyroid ultrasound and orbital computed tomography. Ficoll-Paque density gradient centrifugation was used to isolate PBMCs from under 11 ml of fresh peripheral blood. Total RNA was extracted using Trizol reagent, and RNA quality was assessed on an Agilent 2100 Bioanalyzer. Reading from cysteine to phenylalanine, the CDR3 counts 18 amino acids. Just CDR3 DNA is preserved here, 54 bases in frame from base 1. Ends trimmed: V by 4 bases, J by 4 bases; bases unmatched to a gene: 7. CDR1 and CDR2 are drawn from the germline V gene: SGHVS, FQNEAQ.

The chain is encoded by TRBV7-8 joined to TRBJ2-1; a stretch of 16 junction bases matches TRBD2. Input material: blood. The sequence was collected from a man aged 45-65 years with Graves' hyperthyroidism. For the CDR3, the sequence is CASSSTGTSGRAYNEQFF. The bases read TGTGCCAGCAGCTCCACCGGGACTAGCGGGAGGGCTTACAATGAGCAGTTCTTC.